These T cell receptor beta chains were read from a single sample in a study of T cell clones after liver transplantation. Measured with immunoSEQ multiplex PCR; TCRdb has only the in-frame clones, and not every one. The sample records about 53,000 clones, 65% to 85% being singletons. This material consisted of CD4+ T cells from blood, taken before liver transplant. The receptor source for this set is a human donor who received a liver transplant. The CDR3 runs from the conserved cysteine through the conserved F or W. The order of the fields is CDR3 protein, CDR3 DNA, V gene, J gene, D gene, clone size. A D gene is named only where the DNA matches it firmly. Part of the rows lack a size; the others show once, few, many or a class for expanded clones.

cdr3_aa: CASSGGGWNTEAFF
cdr3_nt: TGTGCCAGCAGTGGAGGTGGGTGGAACACTGAAGCTTTCTTT
v_call: TRBV6-6
j_call: TRBJ1-1
d_call: -
clone_size: -

cdr3_aa: CASSLDRASLDTQYF
cdr3_nt: TGTGCCAGCAGCTTAGACAGGGCTAGTCTGGATACGCAGTATTTT
v_call: TRBV11-2
j_call: TRBJ2-3
d_call: -
clone_size: -

cdr3_aa: CASSPDRSPYNEQFF
cdr3_nt: TGTGCCAGCTCACCAGACAGGTCCCCCTACAATGAGCAGTTCTTC
v_call: TRBV18
j_call: TRBJ2-1
d_call: -
clone_size: once

cdr3_aa: CASSPDRGRGKYF
cdr3_nt: TGTGCCAGCAGCCCCGACCGGGGGCGGGGGAAGTACTTC
v_call: TRBV5-4
j_call: TRBJ2-5
d_call: -
clone_size: -

cdr3_aa: CASSLGPPDTQYF
cdr3_nt: TGTGCCAGCAGCTTAGGGCCGCCAGATACGCAGTATTTT
v_call: TRBV7-8
j_call: TRBJ2-3
d_call: -
clone_size: -

cdr3_aa: CATLRAEGSYEQYF
cdr3_nt: TGTGCCACCTTGCGGGCGGAAGGATCCTACGAGCAGTACTTC
v_call: TRBV6-1
j_call: TRBJ2-7
d_call: -
clone_size: -

cdr3_aa: CATSGTGNYEQYF
cdr3_nt: TGTGCCACCTCCGGGACAGGGAATTACGAGCAGTACTTC
v_call: TRBV2
j_call: TRBJ2-7
d_call: TRBD1
clone_size: -

cdr3_aa: CASMSSRETQYF
cdr3_nt: TGTGCCAGCATGAGTTCGCGGGAGACCCAGTACTTC
v_call: TRBV5-6
j_call: TRBJ2-5
d_call: -
clone_size: -

cdr3_aa: CASSIASVPGVAKNIQYF
cdr3_nt: TGTGCCAGCAGCATAGCCTCGGTCCCGGGAGTAGCCAAAAACATTCAGTACTTC
v_call: TRBV5-4
j_call: TRBJ2-4
d_call: -
clone_size: -

cdr3_aa: CASNLEGSSDTQYF
cdr3_nt: TGTGCCAGCAACCTAGAGGGGTCGTCAGATACGCAGTATTTT
v_call: TRBV2
j_call: TRBJ2-3
d_call: -
clone_size: -

cdr3_aa: CASSQERNHLGEQYF
cdr3_nt: TGTGCCAGCAGCCAAGAAAGGAACCACTTAGGCGAGCAGTACTTC
v_call: TRBV14
j_call: TRBJ2-7
d_call: -
clone_size: -

cdr3_aa: CASSQVGARRGETQYF
cdr3_nt: TGCGCCAGCAGCCAAGTGGGGGCGAGGAGGGGAGAGACCCAGTACTTC
v_call: TRBV4-1
j_call: TRBJ2-5
d_call: -
clone_size: -

cdr3_aa: CASSGPTGSYLTYEQYF
cdr3_nt: TGTGCCAGCAGCGGCCCGACAGGGTCATACCTCACCTACGAGCAGTACTTC
v_call: TRBV11-2
j_call: TRBJ2-7
d_call: TRBD1
clone_size: -

cdr3_aa: CSVDRGSNSEQYF
cdr3_nt: TGCAGCGTTGATCGCGGGAGTAACTCCGAGCAGTACTTC
v_call: TRBV29-1
j_call: TRBJ2-7
d_call: TRBD2
clone_size: few

cdr3_aa: CASQPRGGGASNTGELFF
cdr3_nt: TGTGCCAGCCAACCCCGCGGCGGGGGGGCCTCGAACACCGGGGAGCTGTTTTTT
v_call: TRBV7-9
j_call: TRBJ2-2
d_call: TRBD2
clone_size: -

cdr3_aa: CASSQPGLGTQYF
cdr3_nt: TGCGCCAGCAGCCAACCAGGGTTAGGGACCCAGTACTTC
v_call: TRBV4-1
j_call: TRBJ2-5
d_call: -
clone_size: -

cdr3_aa: CASSPGTGVPGELFF
cdr3_nt: TGTGCCAGCAGCCCCGGGACAGGGGTACCCGGGGAGCTGTTTTTT
v_call: TRBV7-9
j_call: TRBJ2-2
d_call: TRBD1
clone_size: -

cdr3_aa: CASSAPGSSSQETQYF
cdr3_nt: TGTGCCAGCAGTGCCCCAGGGTCTTCTTCTCAAGAGACCCAGTACTTC
v_call: TRBV25-1
j_call: TRBJ2-5
d_call: -
clone_size: -

cdr3_aa: CASRSESYEQYF
cdr3_nt: TGTGCCAGCAGGTCAGAGTCCTACGAGCAGTACTTC
v_call: TRBV6-1
j_call: TRBJ2-7
d_call: -
clone_size: medium-sized

cdr3_aa: CASSQSGKEENTIYF
cdr3_nt: TGTGCCAGCAGCCAATCCGGGAAGGAGGAAAACACCATATATTTT
v_call: TRBV11-1
j_call: TRBJ1-3
d_call: -
clone_size: once

cdr3_aa: CASSPDRGANTGELFF
cdr3_nt: TGTGCCAGCAGTCCGGACAGGGGCGCGAACACCGGGGAGCTGTTTTTT
v_call: TRBV28
j_call: TRBJ2-2
d_call: TRBD1
clone_size: -

cdr3_aa: CASSRLVQETQYF
cdr3_nt: TGCGCCAGCAGCCGACTTGTCCAAGAGACCCAGTACTTC
v_call: TRBV4-1
j_call: TRBJ2-5
d_call: -
clone_size: -

cdr3_aa: CASMGGASNEKLFF
cdr3_nt: TGTGCCAGTATGGGGGGCGCTTCTAATGAAAAACTGTTTTTT
v_call: TRBV19
j_call: TRBJ1-4
d_call: -
clone_size: -

cdr3_aa: CASSIGLGDTDTQYF
cdr3_nt: TGTGCCAGCAGCATAGGACTCGGTGACACAGATACGCAGTATTTT
v_call: TRBV11-2
j_call: TRBJ2-3
d_call: -
clone_size: -